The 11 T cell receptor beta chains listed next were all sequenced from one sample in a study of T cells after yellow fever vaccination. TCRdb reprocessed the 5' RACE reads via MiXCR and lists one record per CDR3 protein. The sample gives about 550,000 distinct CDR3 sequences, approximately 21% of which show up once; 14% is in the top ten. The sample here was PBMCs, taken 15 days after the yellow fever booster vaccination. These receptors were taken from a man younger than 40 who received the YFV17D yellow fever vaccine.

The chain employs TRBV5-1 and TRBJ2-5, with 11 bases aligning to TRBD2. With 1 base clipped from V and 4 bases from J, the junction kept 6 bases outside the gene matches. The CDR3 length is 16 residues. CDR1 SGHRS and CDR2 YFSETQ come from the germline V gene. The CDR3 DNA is TGCGCCAGCAGCTTGCGGGCTAGCGGGAGGCTAGAGACCCAGTACTTC. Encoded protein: CASSLRASGRLETQYF.

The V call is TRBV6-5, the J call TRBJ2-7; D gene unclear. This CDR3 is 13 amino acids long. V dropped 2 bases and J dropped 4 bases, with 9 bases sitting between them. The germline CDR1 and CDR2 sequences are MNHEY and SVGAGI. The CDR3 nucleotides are TGTGCCAGCAGTTACAGGGTGGGGTACGAGCAGTACTTC. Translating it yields CASSYRVGYEQYF.

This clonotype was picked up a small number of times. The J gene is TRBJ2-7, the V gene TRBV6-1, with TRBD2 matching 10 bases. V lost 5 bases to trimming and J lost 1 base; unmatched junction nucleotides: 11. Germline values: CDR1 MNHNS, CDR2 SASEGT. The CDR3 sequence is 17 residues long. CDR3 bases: TGTGCCAGCAGTATCCTCCCTAGCGGGAGTAATTCCTACGAGCAGTACTTC. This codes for CASSILPSGSNSYEQYF.

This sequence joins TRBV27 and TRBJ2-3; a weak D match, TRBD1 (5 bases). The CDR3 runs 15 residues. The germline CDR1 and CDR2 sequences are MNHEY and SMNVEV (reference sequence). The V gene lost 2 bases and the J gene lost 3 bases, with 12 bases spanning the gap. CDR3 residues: CASSLKGQRTDTQYF. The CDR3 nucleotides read TGTGCCAGCAGTTTAAAGGGGCAGAGGACAGATACGCAGTATTTT.

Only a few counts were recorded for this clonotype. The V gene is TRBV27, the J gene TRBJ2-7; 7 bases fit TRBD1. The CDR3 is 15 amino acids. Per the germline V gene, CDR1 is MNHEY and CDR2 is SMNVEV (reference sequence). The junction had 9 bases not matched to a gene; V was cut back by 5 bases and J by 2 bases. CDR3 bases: TGTGCCAGCAGTCCCGGGACAGAGCCAACCTACGAGCAGTACTTC. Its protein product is CASSPGTEPTYEQYF.

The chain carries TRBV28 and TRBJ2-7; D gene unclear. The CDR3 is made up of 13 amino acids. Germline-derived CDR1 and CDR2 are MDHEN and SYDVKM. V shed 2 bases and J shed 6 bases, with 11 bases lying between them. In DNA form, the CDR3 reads TGTGCCAGCAGTTTAACAGTTTATGCCGAGCAGTACTTC. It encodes CASSLTVYAEQYF. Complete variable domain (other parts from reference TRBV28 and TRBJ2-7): DVKVTQSSRYLVKRTGEKVFLECVQDMDHENMFWYRQDPGLGLRLIYFSYDVKMKEKGDIPEGYSVSREKKERFSLILESASTNQTSMYLCASSLTVYAEQYFGPGTRLTVT.

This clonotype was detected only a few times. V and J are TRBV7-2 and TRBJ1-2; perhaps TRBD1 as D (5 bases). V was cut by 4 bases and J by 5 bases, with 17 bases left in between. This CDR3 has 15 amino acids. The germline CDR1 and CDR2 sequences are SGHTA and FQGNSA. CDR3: CASSSRAWGGYGYTF. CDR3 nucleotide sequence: TGTGCCAGCAGCTCCCGCGCGTGGGGCGGGTATGGCTACACCTTC.

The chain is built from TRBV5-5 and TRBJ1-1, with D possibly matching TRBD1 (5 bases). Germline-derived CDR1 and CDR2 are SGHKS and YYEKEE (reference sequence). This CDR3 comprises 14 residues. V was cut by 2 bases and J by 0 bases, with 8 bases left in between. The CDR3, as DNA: TGTGCCAGCAGCTTCAGGGTGGTGAACACTGAAGCTTTCTTT. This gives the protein CASSFRVVNTEAFF. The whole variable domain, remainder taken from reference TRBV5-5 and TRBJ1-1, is DAGVTQSPTHLIKTRGQQVTLRCSPISGHKSVSWYQQVLGQGPQFIFQYYEKEERGRGNFPDRFSARQFPNYSSELNVNALLLGDSALYLCASSFRVVNTEAFFGQGTRLTVV.

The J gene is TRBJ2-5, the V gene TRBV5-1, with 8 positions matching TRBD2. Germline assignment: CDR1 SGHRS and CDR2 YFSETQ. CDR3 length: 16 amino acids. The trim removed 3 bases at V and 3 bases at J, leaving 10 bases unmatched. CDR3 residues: CASSWGPGLEKETQYF. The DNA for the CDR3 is TGCGCCAGCAGCTGGGGACCGGGACTAGAAAAAGAGACCCAGTACTTC.

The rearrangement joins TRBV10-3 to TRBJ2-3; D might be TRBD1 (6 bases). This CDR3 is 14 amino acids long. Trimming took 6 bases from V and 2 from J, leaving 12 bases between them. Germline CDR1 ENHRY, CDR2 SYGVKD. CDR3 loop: CAIRSGQLTDTQYF. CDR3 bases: TGTGCCATCAGATCGGGACAACTCACAGATACGCAGTATTTT.

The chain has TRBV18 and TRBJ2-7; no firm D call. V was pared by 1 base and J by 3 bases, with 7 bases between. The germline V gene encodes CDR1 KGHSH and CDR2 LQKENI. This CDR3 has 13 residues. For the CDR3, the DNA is TGTGCCAGCTCACCACTCGACAACTACGAGCAGTACTTC. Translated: CASSPLDNYEQYF.